The 10 T cell receptor beta chains in this list originate from one sample, sequenced in a study of radiation and T cells in renal cell carcinoma. The time point denotes: baseline pretreatment blood. As for treatment: 15 Gy SBRT to primary tumor, nephrectomy 4 weeks later. The data were produced by immunoSEQ multiplex PCR, yet TCRdb's version contains in-frame clones alone and is incomplete. The table includes over 120,000 clones, about 88% detected once. The specimen comprised blood, sampled from a patient whose treatment included radiotherapy and nephrectomy. These TCRs come from a woman aged 50 to 60 with renal cell carcinoma.

The rearrangement joins TRBV7-9 to TRBJ1-2; D gene uncertain. Germline V gene data show CDR1 as SEHNR and CDR2 as FQNEAQ (reference sequence). This CDR3 contains 13 residues. V was trimmed by 1 base and J by 4 bases, leaving 7 bases between them. The CDR3 bases are TGTGCCAGCAGCTTAGGGGAAGGCTATGGCTACACCTTC. Its protein is CASSLGEGYGYTF.

The chain links TRBV4-1 to TRBJ1-5; D gene ambiguous. Germline values: CDR1 MGHRA, CDR2 YSYEKL. The V and J ends lost 1 base and 3 bases respectively, with 7 bases between them. The CDR3 is 14 amino acids. The CDR3 sequence is CASSQGWDNQPQHF. The CDR3 bases are TGCGCCAGCAGCCAAGGATGGGACAATCAGCCCCAGCATTTT.

The chain employs TRBV11-2 and TRBJ2-7; D is perhaps TRBD1 (5 bases). The V gene lost 0 bases and the J gene lost 2 bases, with 11 bases spanning the gap. CDR3 length: 15 amino acids. Germline V gene data show CDR1 as SGHAT and CDR2 as FQNNGV. Here the CDR3 DNA reads TGTGCCAGCAGCTTAGATCCAGGGCTGGCCTACGAGCAGTACTTC. Amino acids: CASSLDPGLAYEQYF. The full variable domain, its missing parts supplied by reference TRBV11-2 and TRBJ2-7, is EAGVAQSPRYKIIEKRQSVAFWCNPISGHATLYWYQQILGQGPKLLIQFQNNGVVDDSQLPKDRFSAERLKGVDSTLKIQPAKLEDSAVYLCASSLDPGLAYEQYFGPGTRLTVT.

CDR3 nucleotide sequence: TGTGCCAGCAGTTTAGGATTGAGGGCTTTCTTT. Encoded protein: CASSLGLRAFF. This sequence joins TRBV27 and TRBJ1-1, with D hard to call. Germline values: CDR1 MNHEY, CDR2 SMNVEV (reference sequence). This CDR3 spans 11 amino acids. Between the trimmed V and J ends, which lost 2 bases and 11 bases, there was a span of 9 bases.

In its sample, this clone was seen a few times. The CDR3 DNA sequence: TGCGCCAGCAGCTTGGGTAGGACTGGGAGTATGAACACTGAAGCTTTCTTT. This codes for CASSLGRTGSMNTEAFF. The chain combines TRBV5-1 with TRBJ1-1; D is unresolved. CDR3 length equals 17 residues. CDR1 SGHRS and CDR2 YFSETQ come from the germline V gene. Trimming stripped 0 bases from V and 0 bases from J, with 15 bases between.

The chain recombines TRBV19 with TRBJ2-2; 8 nucleotides line up with TRBD2. V lost 4 bases to trimming and J lost 3 bases; unmatched junction nucleotides: 16. Germline V gives CDR1 LNHDA, CDR2 SQIVND (reference sequence). The CDR3 has 19 amino acids. CDR3 in amino acids: CASSKMFGVKRGYTGELFF. The DNA of the CDR3 is TGTGCCAGTAGTAAAATGTTCGGGGTAAAGCGGGGGTACACCGGGGAGCTGTTTTTT.

The chain has TRBV7-2 and TRBJ1-2, with TRBD1 as a possible D gene (5 bases). V lost 5 bases, J lost 5 bases, and 18 bases lay in between. This CDR3 is built from 15 residues. The germline V gene has CDR1 SGHTA and CDR2 FQGNSA. The CDR3 sequence is CASSLDRQLVYGYTF. As DNA, the CDR3 is TGTGCCAGCAGCCTGGACCGACAGTTAGTATATGGCTACACCTTC.

This clone has a single count. This chain joins TRBV2 and TRBJ2-3; no clear D. Trimming removed 7 bases at V and 0 bases at J, with 14 bases between. This CDR3 comprises 15 residues. The germline V gene has CDR1 SNHLY and CDR2 FYNNEI. For the CDR3, the DNA is TGTGCCAGCAACGCAGAGGCAGCTAGCACAGATACGCAGTATTTT. It codes for CASNAEAASTDTQYF.

This chain connects TRBV6-4 to TRBJ2-1; D gene unclear. Trimming pared 6 bases from V and 4 bases from J, leaving 13 bases between. The CDR3 has 14 residues. Germline CDR1 reads MRHNA; CDR2 reads SNTAGT. The CDR3 region has the DNA TGTGCCAGCAGACCTGAGGATTTTTACAATGAGCAGTTCTTC. Translation: CASRPEDFYNEQFF.

Turning to this clone: The identical CDR3 is also encoded by other nucleotide sequences in the sample. The chain combines TRBV9 with TRBJ1-5, with a tentative D call TRBD1 (6 bases). V dropped 0 bases and J dropped 10 bases, with 8 bases sitting between them. Germline CDR1 is SGDLS and CDR2 is YYNGEE. The CDR3 runs 12 residues. CDR3 in DNA: TGTGCCAGCAGCGTAGAGGGGGGACCCCAGCATTTT. As protein: CASSVEGGPQHF.